The entry below describes one T cell receptor beta chain. Its antigen is as yet unknown. This entry comes from a study of T cells in Graves' hyperthyroidism and ophthalmopathy. Study in general: Before treatment of any kind, peripheral blood was taken at initial diagnosis. Study-wide results and limits: Most clonotypes expanded in the thyroid (above 0.001) were also present in blood.

Regions amplified from RNA transcripts were the TCR beta CDR3 regions. A first-round RT-PCR of the TCR CDR3 used the HTBI primer set. TCRdb independently ran MiXCR on the multiplex PCR reads; one entry per CDR3 protein. This sample has 500,000 to 650,000 distinct CDR3 sequences, with roughly 15% found just once. Around 10 ml of fresh peripheral blood supplied the PBMCs. The CDR3 runs to 16 residues. With V trimmed by 1 base and J by 4 bases, 8 bases remained unmatched. Germline CDR1 and CDR2: DFQATT and SNEGSKA (reference sequence). The V gene is TRBV20-1, the J gene TRBJ2-2; 8 nucleotides match TRBD2. The TCR comes from a woman aged 45-65 years with Graves' ophthalmopathy. Sequenced material: blood. This CDR3 reads CSARGAGGLGTGELFF. In nucleotides, the CDR3 is TGCAGTGCTAGAGGCGCGGGGGGCCTGGGCACCGGGGAGCTGTTTTTT.